The 31 T cell receptor beta chains below were found in one sample sequenced in a study of breast tumors, draining lymph nodes, adjacent tissues (dated by TCRdb to 2016 to 2018). Lymph node samples were obtained from the axillary draining lymph nodes of breast cancer patients. Library method: multiplex PCR. Sequencing took place on an Illumina HiSeq 2000. TCRdb cleaned the public reads at Q25 with fastp, built clones with MiXCR and kept in-frame beta chains. One record per CDR3 amino acid sequence lists the most common genes and DNA. The table for this sample lists roughly 120,000 distinct CDR3 sequences; 15% to 20% of them were counted only once. In total, the top ten clones hold over 3% of the sample. The sample was axillary lymph node tissue. The receptor set was obtained from a female donor with breast cancer. Some clones in this sample may be carry-over from other donors' samples.

This clonotype has a count of ten or more. The V and J genes are TRBV4-1 and TRBJ2-5; 7 bases are a match to TRBD1. Per germline, CDR1 MGHRA and CDR2 YSYEKL. Trimming took 1 base from V and 2 from J; bases not matched to a gene: 7. CDR3 length: 16 residues. CDR3 protein: CASSQGQGWGQETQYF. As DNA, the CDR3 is TGCGCCAGCAGCCAAGGACAGGGATGGGGGCAAGAGACCCAGTACTTC.

This clonotype was observed at least ten times. V gene TRBV29-1 combines with J gene TRBJ1-2; no clear D gene. The germline V and J ends were trimmed by 7 bases and 3 bases, with 15 bases remaining between them. This CDR3 has 13 residues. CDR1 is SQVTM, CDR2 ANQGSEA, per germline. The CDR3 here is CSAAGSFDYGYTF. The CDR3 DNA follows: TGCAGCGCCGCGGGGAGTTTTGACTATGGCTACACCTTC.

This clonotype was seen many times. This rearrangement joins TRBV11-2 to TRBJ1-6, with no clear D. Trimming removed 8 bases from V and 7 bases from J, with 12 bases in between. Per the germline V gene, CDR1 is SGHAT and CDR2 is FQNNGV. The CDR3 contains 13 residues. The CDR3 protein is CASRSVANSPLHF. The CDR3, as DNA: TGTGCCAGCCGGTCGGTAGCGAATTCACCCCTCCACTTT.

This clonotype was counted ten times or more. The V gene is TRBV4-1, the J gene TRBJ1-3, with D maybe TRBD1 (6 bases). This CDR3 is built from 15 residues. CDR1 MGHRA and CDR2 YSYEKL come from the germline V gene. V was shortened by 4 bases and J by 2 bases, with 12 bases between the two germline ends. CDR3 coding DNA: TGCGCCAGCAGCCCTTTAACAGGGACTGGAAACACCATATATTTT. Encoded protein: CASSPLTGTGNTIYF.

This clonotype was counted ten times or more. The genes are TRBV20-1 and TRBJ1-5, with D tentatively TRBD1 (6 bases). Germline lookup yields CDR1 DFQATT and CDR2 SNEGSKA (reference sequence). The CDR3 length is 15 residues. The V end was cut by 1 base, the J end by 2 bases, with 12 bases between. CDR3 coding DNA: TGCAGTGCTAGAGGGGGGGCCCTTGGCAATCAGCCCCAGCATTTT. Translation: CSARGGALGNQPQHF.

Points on this clonotype: It may be a read error: a sequence one base away is much more abundant. The chain uses TRBV7-9 and TRBJ2-1; D is perhaps TRBD2 (6 bases). Germline assignment: CDR1 SEHNR and CDR2 FQNEAQ (reference sequence). This CDR3 contains 14 residues. The ends were cut back, 5 bases at V and 3 bases at J, with 11 bases in the middle. CDR3 amino acids: CASSPSGDYNEQFF. CDR3 nucleotides: TGTGCCAGCAGCCCCTCGGGAGACTACAATGAGCAGTTCTTC.

This clonotype was seen once. One end of the junction is discordant with germline, which a read error may explain. The chain employs TRBV9 and TRBJ1-3, with D unresolved. Germline CDR1 is SGDLS and CDR2 is YYNGEE. The CDR3 consists of 17 residues. In DNA, the CDR3 is TGTGCCAGCAGCGTAGATAGGGTCGGAGGATCAGGAAACACCGTATATTTT. It translates to CASSVDRVGGSGNTVYF.

Many counts were recorded for this clonotype. V and J are TRBV5-1 and TRBJ2-1; D possibly corresponds to TRBD2 (7 bases). Trimming took 2 bases from V and 5 from J, leaving 11 bases between them. Germline V gene sequence: CDR1 SGHRS, CDR2 YFSETQ. The CDR3 loop spans 14 amino acids. The CDR3 sequence is CASSLRGGDNEQFF. CDR3 bases: TGCGCCAGCAGCTTAAGGGGGGGAGACAATGAGCAGTTCTTC.

This clonotype was found many times. The chain has TRBV5-1 and TRBJ1-4; D gene uncertain. The V end lost 0 bases, the J end lost 0 bases, and 6 bases lay between the germline ends. This CDR3 has 15 amino acids. Germline CDR1 reads SGHRS; CDR2 reads YFSETQ. The DNA for the CDR3 is TGCGCCAGCAGCTTGGCGGGTGCAACTAATGAAAAACTGTTTTTT. Encoded protein: CASSLAGATNEKLFF. Variable domain in full (rest from reference TRBV5-1 and TRBJ1-4): KAGVTQTPRYLIKTRGQQVTLSCSPISGHRSVSWYQQTPGQGLQFLFEYFSETQRNKGNFPGRFSGRQFSNSRSEMNVSTLELGDSALYLCASSLAGATNEKLFFGSGTQLSVL.

This clonotype was counted many times. The CDR3 DNA sequence: TGTGCCAGCAGTTTACGACACTCGGGGTCGGGAGGCTACACCTTC. Translation gives CASSLRHSGSGGYTF. The chain has TRBV12-3 or TRBV12-4 and TRBJ1-2; D not certain. This CDR3 has 15 amino acids. Trimming removed 2 bases at V and 8 bases at J, with 18 bases between.

Worth noting for this clonotype: One base away lies a much larger clone, so this may be a sequencing read error. No conserved phenylalanine or tryptophan is present at the end of the CDR3, so a read error is the likely explanation. This chain joins TRBV6-1 and TRBJ2-5; D may be TRBD2 (5 bases). This CDR3 comprises 13 residues. Per germline, CDR1 MNHNS and CDR2 SASEGT. V dropped 4 bases and J dropped 5 bases, with 11 bases sitting between them. This CDR3 is CASSAGVVETQYS. The CDR3 region has the DNA TGTGCCAGCAGTGCCGGGGTAGTGGAGACCCAGTACTCC.

This clonotype was seen at least ten times. This rearrangement joins TRBV5-6 to TRBJ1-5; D is uncertain. V lost 4 bases, J lost 9 bases, and 5 bases lay in between. This CDR3 is built from 10 residues. Per germline, CDR1 SGHDT and CDR2 YYEEEE. CDR3 protein: CASSRMPQHF. In DNA form, the CDR3 reads TGTGCCAGCAGCAGGATGCCCCAGCATTTT.

The CDR3 nucleotides are TGTGCCAGCAGCTGGGACAGATATAACACCGGGGAGCTGTTTTTT. This sequence encodes CASSWDRYNTGELFF. The rearrangement joins TRBV5-6 to TRBJ2-2; TRBD1 matches at 7 bases. This CDR3 is 15 amino acids long. CDR1 and CDR2 (germline): SGHDT, YYEEEE. V lost 3 bases, J lost 2 bases, and 4 bases stayed unmatched. Looking up the rest from reference TRBV5-6 and TRBJ2-2 gives the full variable domain: DAGVTQSPTHLIKTRGQQVTLRCSPKSGHDTVSWYQQALGQGPQFIFQYYEEEERQRGNFPDRFSGHQFPNYSSELNVNALLLGDSALYLCASSWDRYNTGELFFGEGSRLTVL.

Details on this clonotype: Being one base from a much bigger clone, this may be a read error. The rearrangement links TRBV20-1 to TRBJ2-5, with 7 bases lining up with TRBD1. Unmatched junction bases numbered 7, after V lost 6 bases and J lost 0 bases. Per the germline V gene, CDR1 is DFQATT and CDR2 is SNEGSKA (reference sequence). The CDR3 sequence is 14 residues long. CDR3 sequence reads: CSAVPTGDQETQYF. For the CDR3, the DNA is TGCAGTGCCGTCCCTACAGGGGACCAAGAGACCCAGTACTTC.

This clonotype appeared many times. The J gene is TRBJ1-3, the V gene TRBV10-3; TRBD1 matches 9 bases. V dropped 3 bases and J dropped 5; count of bases not matched to a gene: 11. The CDR3 contains 17 residues. In germline, CDR1 is ENHRY, CDR2 SYGVKD. The CDR3 spells CAISDSGTGSDRNTIYF. For the CDR3, the DNA is TGTGCCATCAGTGACTCGGGGACAGGGTCAGATCGAAACACCATATATTTT.

Ten or more counts support this clonotype. The V gene is TRBV15, the J gene TRBJ2-1, with 10 positions matching TRBD2. The CDR3 spans 15 residues. Per germline, CDR1 LNHNV and CDR2 YYDKDF (reference sequence). V was pared by 0 bases and J by 8 bases, with 4 bases of the junction left unmatched. CDR3 protein: CATSRESSGSHEQFF. DNA of the CDR3: TGTGCCACCAGCAGAGAGTCTAGCGGGAGCCATGAGCAGTTCTTC.

This clonotype was seen many times. V is TRBV20-1 and J is TRBJ2-1; D possibly corresponds to TRBD2 (6 bases). The CDR3 sequence is 16 residues long. V was trimmed by 1 base and J by 6 bases, leaving 19 bases between them. Germline V CDR1 and CDR2: DFQATT, SNEGSKA (reference sequence). CDR3 protein: CSARAYAGTTLNEQFF. The DNA for the CDR3 is TGCAGTGCTAGAGCCTACGCGGGAACAACCCTCAATGAGCAGTTCTTC.

The table lists this clonotype with many counts. J is TRBJ1-6 and V is TRBV7-9; perhaps TRBD1 as D (5 bases). V was pared by 5 bases and J by 10 bases, with 15 bases between. Germline V gene data show CDR1 as SEHNR and CDR2 as FQNEAQ (reference sequence). This CDR3 spans 14 amino acids. In DNA, the CDR3 is TGTGCCAGCAGCCAAGGGGTGTTTAACTCACCCCTCCACTTT. Translation gives CASSQGVFNSPLHF.

This clonotype was recorded many times. The chain links TRBV10-3 to TRBJ2-1; 9 positions agree with TRBD1. This CDR3 comprises 14 residues. Unmatched junction bases numbered 7, after V lost 6 bases and J lost 7 bases. Germline V gene lookup returns CDR1 ENHRY and CDR2 SYGVKD. The CDR3 reads CAIRPGQGINEQFF. The CDR3 region has the DNA TGTGCCATCAGGCCGGGACAGGGTATAAATGAGCAGTTCTTC.

This clonotype was picked up many times. This chain links TRBV11-1 with TRBJ2-3; D is perhaps TRBD1 (6 bases). The ends were cut back, 4 bases at V and 4 bases at J, with 18 bases in the middle. CDR1 and CDR2 from the germline V gene are SGHAT and FQDESV (reference sequence). There are 16 residues in the CDR3. The CDR3 sequence: CASSSRRTVGADTQYF. CDR3 bases: TGTGCCAGCAGCTCGCGCCGGACAGTAGGCGCAGATACGCAGTATTTT.

This clonotype was picked up many times. The rearrangement uses TRBV2 and TRBJ2-7; 7 positions match TRBD1. Germline CDR1 is SNHLY and CDR2 is FYNNEI. CDR3 size: 14 residues. Trimming at V came to 4 bases and at J to 0 bases, leaving 3 bases not matched to a gene. The CDR3 region has the DNA TGTGCCAGCAGTGGCCGGGACAGCTCCTACGAGCAGTACTTC. Residues: CASSGRDSSYEQYF.

At least ten counts were recorded for this clonotype. The V call is TRBV11-2, the J call TRBJ2-1; 14 bases agree with TRBD2. CDR3 length equals 17 residues. V lost 4 bases, J lost 9 bases, and 11 bases stayed unmatched. Germline assignment: CDR1 SGHAT and CDR2 FQNNGV. CDR3 region: CASSSETSGRASGEQFF. The CDR3 bases are TGTGCCAGCAGCTCTGAGACTAGCGGGAGGGCCAGCGGTGAGCAGTTCTTC.

This clonotype was counted many times. The chain uses TRBV7-9 and TRBJ2-3, with a weak D call TRBD2 (6 bases). The CDR3 is made up of 12 amino acids. CDR1 is SEHNR and CDR2 is FQNEAQ in the germline V gene (reference sequence). V was pared by 4 bases and J by 10 bases, with 12 bases between. The CDR3 loop is CASSSERAAQYF. For the CDR3, the DNA is TGTGCCAGCAGCTCCGAGCGGGCCGCGCAGTATTTT.

This clonotype turned up a few times. The CDR3 nucleotides read TGTGCCAGCAGCCCCGAAGCGGGAGGCCTCCGGGCCCAGTACTTC. This encodes CASSPEAGGLRAQYF. The chain is built from TRBV7-2 and TRBJ2-5, with 9 nucleotides matching TRBD2. Germline CDR1 is SGHTA and CDR2 is FQGNSA. V trimming: 5 bases; J trimming: 9 bases; junction bases outside the gene matches: 13. CDR3 size: 15 residues.

This clonotype appeared many times. The rearrangement joins TRBV7-2 to TRBJ2-2; 7 bases match TRBD2. Unmatched junction bases numbered 0, after V lost 2 bases and J lost 0 bases. This CDR3 is built from 15 residues. Germline loops: CDR1 SGHTA, CDR2 FQGNSA. This CDR3 reads CASSLLAANTGELFF. CDR3 nucleotide sequence: TGTGCCAGCAGCTTACTAGCGGCGAACACCGGGGAGCTGTTTTTT.

This clonotype was observed at least ten times. V gene TRBV20-1 combines with J gene TRBJ1-5; 7 nucleotides match TRBD1. The CDR3 extends over 14 amino acids. Per germline, CDR1 DFQATT and CDR2 SNEGSKA (reference sequence). The V gene end was trimmed by 5 bases and the J gene end by 0 bases; junction bases not matched to a gene: 4. DNA for the CDR3: TGCAGTGCTCACAGGGGATATAGCAATCAGCCCCAGCATTTT. Translated, it gives CSAHRGYSNQPQHF.

In this sample, this clonotype turned up many times. The CDR3 sequence: CASSERTANYGYTF. CDR3 in DNA: TGTGCCAGCAGTGAAAGGACAGCTAACTATGGCTACACCTTC. This rearrangement joins TRBV6-1 to TRBJ1-2, with D perhaps matching TRBD1 (6 bases). The CDR3 contains 14 residues. Trimming stripped 2 bases from V and 0 bases from J, with 7 bases between. In germline, CDR1 is MNHNS, CDR2 SASEGT.

In this sample, this clonotype turned up many times. The chain carries TRBV24-1 and TRBJ1-2, with 8 bases matching TRBD1. The J segment lost 3 bases and the V segment lost 2 bases, leaving 4 bases of the junction unmatched. Germline V lookup: CDR1 KGHDR, CDR2 SFDVKD. The CDR3 extends over 15 amino acids. CDR3 sequence (DNA): TGTGCCACCAGTGATTCCGGACAGGGCGACTATGGCTACACCTTC. Translated: CATSDSGQGDYGYTF.

With respect to this clonotype: A much larger clone differs by one base, so this may be a read error. As DNA, the CDR3 is TGTGCCTGTATAGGGGACAGCTATAATTCACCCCTCCACTTT. Its translation is CACIGDSYNSPLHF. This chain uses TRBV19 with TRBJ1-6, with TRBD1 matching 7 bases. CDR3 length: 14 amino acids. V was clipped by 11 bases and J by 3 bases; unmatched bases: 7. Germline V CDR1 and CDR2: LNHDA, SQIVND (reference sequence).

The chain is built from TRBV19 and TRBJ2-1; D is perhaps TRBD2 (5 bases). Germline values: CDR1 LNHDA, CDR2 SQIVND (reference sequence). V dropped 3 bases and J dropped 7 bases, with 7 bases sitting between them. The CDR3 is 12 amino acids. The CDR3 spells CASSILANEQFF. The CDR3 DNA follows: TGTGCCAGTAGTATCCTAGCTAATGAGCAGTTCTTC.

The rearrangement links TRBV28 to TRBJ2-7; TRBD2 matches at 12 bases. Germline trimming cut 3 bases from V and 5 bases from J; bases unmatched to any gene: 11. Looked up from germline, CDR1 is MDHEN and CDR2 is SYDVKM. The CDR3 runs 17 residues. The CDR3 here is CASSFFGTSGHVNEQYF. CDR3 sequence (DNA): TGTGCCAGCAGTTTCTTCGGGACTAGCGGGCATGTGAACGAGCAGTACTTC.